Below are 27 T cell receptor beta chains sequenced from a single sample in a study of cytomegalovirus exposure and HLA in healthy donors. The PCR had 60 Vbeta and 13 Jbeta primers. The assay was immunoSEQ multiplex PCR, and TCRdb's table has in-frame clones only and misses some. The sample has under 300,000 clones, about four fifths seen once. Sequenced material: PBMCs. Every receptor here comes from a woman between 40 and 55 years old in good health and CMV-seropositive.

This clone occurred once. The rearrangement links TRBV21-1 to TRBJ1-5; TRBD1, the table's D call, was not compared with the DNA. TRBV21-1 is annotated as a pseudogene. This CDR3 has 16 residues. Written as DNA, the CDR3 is TGTGCCAGCAAGGTGGGGCATAGACAGGGAACAGAGCCCCAGCATTTT. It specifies CASKVGHRQGTEPQHF.

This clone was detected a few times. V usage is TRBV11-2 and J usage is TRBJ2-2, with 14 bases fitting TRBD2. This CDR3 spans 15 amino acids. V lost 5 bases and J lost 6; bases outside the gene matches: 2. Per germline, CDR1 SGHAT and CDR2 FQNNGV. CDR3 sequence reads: CASSPGLAGAGELFF. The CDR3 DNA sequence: TGTGCCAGCAGCCCGGGACTAGCGGGAGCCGGGGAGCTGTTTTTT.

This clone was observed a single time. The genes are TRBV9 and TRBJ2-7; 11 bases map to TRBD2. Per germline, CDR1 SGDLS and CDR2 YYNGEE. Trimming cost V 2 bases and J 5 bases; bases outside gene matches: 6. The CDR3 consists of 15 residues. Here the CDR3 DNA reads TGTGCCAGCAGCGTTCTAGCGGGAGGAATCAACGAGCAGTACTTC. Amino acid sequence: CASSVLAGGINEQYF.

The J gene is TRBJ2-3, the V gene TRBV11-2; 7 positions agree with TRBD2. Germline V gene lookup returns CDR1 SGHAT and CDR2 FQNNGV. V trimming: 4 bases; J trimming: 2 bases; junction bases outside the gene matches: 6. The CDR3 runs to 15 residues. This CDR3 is CASSSPSGITDTQYF. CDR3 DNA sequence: TGTGCCAGCAGCTCACCTAGCGGAATCACAGATACGCAGTATTTT.

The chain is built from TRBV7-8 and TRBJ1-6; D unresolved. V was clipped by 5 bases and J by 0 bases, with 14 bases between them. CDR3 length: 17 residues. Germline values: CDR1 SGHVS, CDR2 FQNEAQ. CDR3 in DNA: TGTGCCAGCAGCCTTGGGTACGGAGGCTCCTATAATTCACCCCTCCACTTT. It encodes CASSLGYGGSYNSPLHF.

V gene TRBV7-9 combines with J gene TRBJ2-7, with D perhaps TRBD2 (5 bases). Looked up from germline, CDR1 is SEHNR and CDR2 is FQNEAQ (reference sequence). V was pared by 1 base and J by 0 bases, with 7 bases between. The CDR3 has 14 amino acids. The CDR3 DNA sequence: TGTGCCAGCAGCTTAGTCGGGATCTCCTACGAGCAGTACTTC. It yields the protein CASSLVGISYEQYF.

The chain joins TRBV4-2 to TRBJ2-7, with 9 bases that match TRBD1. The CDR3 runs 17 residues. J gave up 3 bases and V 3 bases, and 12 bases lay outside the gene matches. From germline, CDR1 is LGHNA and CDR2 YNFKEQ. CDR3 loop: CASSQVFRTGEFYEQYF. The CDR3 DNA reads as TGTGCCAGCAGCCAGGTCTTTAGGACAGGGGAATTCTACGAGCAGTACTTC.

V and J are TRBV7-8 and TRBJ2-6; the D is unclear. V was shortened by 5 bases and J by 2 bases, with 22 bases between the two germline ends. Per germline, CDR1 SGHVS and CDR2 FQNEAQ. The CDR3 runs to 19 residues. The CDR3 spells CASSPREFSPQTGANVLTF. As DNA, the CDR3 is TGTGCCAGCAGCCCTAGAGAGTTTTCGCCTCAGACTGGGGCCAACGTCCTGACTTTC.

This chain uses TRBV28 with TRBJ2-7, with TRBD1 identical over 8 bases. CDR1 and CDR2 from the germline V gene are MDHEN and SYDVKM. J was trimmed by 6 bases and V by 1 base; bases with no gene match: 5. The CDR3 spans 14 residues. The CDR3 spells CASSLYQGAGEQYF. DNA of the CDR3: TGTGCCAGCAGTTTATACCAGGGGGCAGGCGAGCAGTACTTC.

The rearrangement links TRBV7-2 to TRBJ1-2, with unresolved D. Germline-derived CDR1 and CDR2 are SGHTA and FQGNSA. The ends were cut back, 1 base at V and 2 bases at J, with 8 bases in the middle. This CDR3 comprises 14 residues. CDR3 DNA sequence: TGTGCCAGCAGCTTAGTTGCGGGGAACTATGGCTACACCTTC. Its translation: CASSLVAGNYGYTF.

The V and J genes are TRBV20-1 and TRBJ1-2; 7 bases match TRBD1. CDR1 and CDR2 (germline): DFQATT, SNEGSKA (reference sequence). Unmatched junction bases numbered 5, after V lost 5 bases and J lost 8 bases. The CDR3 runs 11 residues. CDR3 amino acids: CSASTGVGYTF. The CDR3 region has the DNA TGCAGTGCTTCTACAGGGGTCGGCTACACCTTC.

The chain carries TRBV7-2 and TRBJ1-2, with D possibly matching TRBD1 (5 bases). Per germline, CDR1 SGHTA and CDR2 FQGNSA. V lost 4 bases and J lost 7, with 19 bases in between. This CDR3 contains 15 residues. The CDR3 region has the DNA TGTGCCAGCAGCTCCATCCGGGGGACCTATATTGGCTACACCTTC. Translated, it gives CASSSIRGTYIGYTF.

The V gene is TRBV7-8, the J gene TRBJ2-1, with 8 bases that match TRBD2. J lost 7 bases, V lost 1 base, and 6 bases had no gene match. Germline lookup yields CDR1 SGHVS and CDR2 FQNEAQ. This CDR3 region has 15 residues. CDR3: CASSLVVLAGNEQFF. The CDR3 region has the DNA TGTGCCAGCAGCTTAGTGGTATTAGCGGGGAATGAGCAGTTCTTC. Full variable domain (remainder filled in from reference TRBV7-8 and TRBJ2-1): GAGVSQSPRYKVAKRGQDVALRCDPISGHVSLFWYQQALGQGPEFLTYFQNEAQLDKSGLPSDRFFAERPEGSVSTLKIQRTQQEDSAVYLCASSLVVLAGNEQFFGPGTRLTVL.

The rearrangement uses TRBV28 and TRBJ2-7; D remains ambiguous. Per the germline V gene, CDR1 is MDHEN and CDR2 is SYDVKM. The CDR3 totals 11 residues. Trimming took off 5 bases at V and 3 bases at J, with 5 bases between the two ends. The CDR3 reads CASSINYEQYF. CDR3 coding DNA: TGTGCCAGCAGTATAAACTACGAGCAGTACTTC.

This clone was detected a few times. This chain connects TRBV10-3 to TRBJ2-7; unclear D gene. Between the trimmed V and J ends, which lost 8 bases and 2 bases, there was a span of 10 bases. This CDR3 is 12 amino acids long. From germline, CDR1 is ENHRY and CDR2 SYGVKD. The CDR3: CAISDKTYEQYF. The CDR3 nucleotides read TGTGCCATCTCCGACAAAACCTACGAGCAGTACTTC.

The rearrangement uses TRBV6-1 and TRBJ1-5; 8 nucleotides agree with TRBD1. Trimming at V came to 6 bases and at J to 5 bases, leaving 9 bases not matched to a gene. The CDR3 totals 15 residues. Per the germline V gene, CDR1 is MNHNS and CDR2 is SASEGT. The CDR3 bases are TGTGCCAGCAGGTTACAAACAGGGGGGGATCAGCCCCAGCATTTT. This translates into CASRLQTGGDQPQHF.

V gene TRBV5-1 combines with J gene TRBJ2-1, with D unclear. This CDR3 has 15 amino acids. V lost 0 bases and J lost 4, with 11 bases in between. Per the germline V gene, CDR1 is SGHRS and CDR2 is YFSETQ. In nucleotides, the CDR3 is TGCGCCAGCAGCTTGGCCGCCCGGGTTTACAATGAGCAGTTCTTC. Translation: CASSLAARVYNEQFF.

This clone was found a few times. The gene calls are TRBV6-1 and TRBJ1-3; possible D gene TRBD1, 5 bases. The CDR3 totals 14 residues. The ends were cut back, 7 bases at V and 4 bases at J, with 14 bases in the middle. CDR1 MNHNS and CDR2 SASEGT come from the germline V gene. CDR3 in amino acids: CASKDRSGGNTIYF. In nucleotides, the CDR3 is TGTGCCAGCAAGGACCGGTCAGGGGGAAACACCATATATTTT.

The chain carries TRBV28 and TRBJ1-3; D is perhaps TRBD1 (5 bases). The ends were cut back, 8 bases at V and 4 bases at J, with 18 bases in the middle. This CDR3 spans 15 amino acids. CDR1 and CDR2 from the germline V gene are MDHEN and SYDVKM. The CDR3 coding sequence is TGTGCCAGCTCGGGAGGGGAGTTGTCCGGAAACACCATATATTTT. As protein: CASSGGELSGNTIYF.

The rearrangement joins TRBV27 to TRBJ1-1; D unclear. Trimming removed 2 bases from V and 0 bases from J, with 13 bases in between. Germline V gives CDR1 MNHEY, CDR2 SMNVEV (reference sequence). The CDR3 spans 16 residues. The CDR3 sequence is CASSLLSDGLNTEAFF. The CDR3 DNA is TGTGCCAGCAGTTTACTCAGCGACGGCTTGAACACTGAAGCTTTCTTT.

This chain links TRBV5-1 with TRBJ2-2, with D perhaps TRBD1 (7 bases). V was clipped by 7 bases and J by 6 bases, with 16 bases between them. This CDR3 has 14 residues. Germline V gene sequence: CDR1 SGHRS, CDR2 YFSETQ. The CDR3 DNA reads TGCGCCAGCGAACGACAGGGAGGAGCCGGGGAGCTGTTTTTT. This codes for CASERQGGAGELFF.

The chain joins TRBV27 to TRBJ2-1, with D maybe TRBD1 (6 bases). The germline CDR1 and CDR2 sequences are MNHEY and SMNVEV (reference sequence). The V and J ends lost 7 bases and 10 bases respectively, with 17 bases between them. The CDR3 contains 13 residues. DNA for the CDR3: TGTGCCAGCATCTCTAGTGGGGGCTCCGAGCAGTTCTTC. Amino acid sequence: CASISSGGSEQFF.

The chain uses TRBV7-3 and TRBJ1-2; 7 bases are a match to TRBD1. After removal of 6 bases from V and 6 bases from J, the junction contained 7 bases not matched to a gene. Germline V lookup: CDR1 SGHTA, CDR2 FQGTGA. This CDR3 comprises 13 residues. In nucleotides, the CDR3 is TGTGCCAGCAGTAATCCGGGACAGAATGGCTACACCTTC. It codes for CASSNPGQNGYTF.

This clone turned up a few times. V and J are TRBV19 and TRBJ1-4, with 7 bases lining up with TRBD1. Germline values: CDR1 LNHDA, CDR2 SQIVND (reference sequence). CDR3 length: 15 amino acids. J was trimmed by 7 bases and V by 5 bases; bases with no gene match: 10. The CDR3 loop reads CASSGRTGLGEKLFF. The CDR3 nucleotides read TGTGCCAGTAGTGGGCGGACAGGTCTAGGTGAAAAACTGTTTTTT.

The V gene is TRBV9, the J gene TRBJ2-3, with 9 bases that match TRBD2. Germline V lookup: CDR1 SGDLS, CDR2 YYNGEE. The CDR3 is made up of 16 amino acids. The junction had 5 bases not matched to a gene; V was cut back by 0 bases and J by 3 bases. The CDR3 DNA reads TGTGCCAGCAGCGTAGTCCCTAGCGGGGCAACAGATACGCAGTATTTT. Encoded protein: CASSVVPSGATDTQYF.

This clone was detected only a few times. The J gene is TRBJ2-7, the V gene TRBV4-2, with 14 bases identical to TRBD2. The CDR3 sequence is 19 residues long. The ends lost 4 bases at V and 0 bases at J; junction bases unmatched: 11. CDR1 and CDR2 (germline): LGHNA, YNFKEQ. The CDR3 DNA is TGTGCCAGCAGCCCGGGACTAGCGGGAGTGGGTCCGATCTCCTACGAGCAGTACTTC. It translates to CASSPGLAGVGPISYEQYF.

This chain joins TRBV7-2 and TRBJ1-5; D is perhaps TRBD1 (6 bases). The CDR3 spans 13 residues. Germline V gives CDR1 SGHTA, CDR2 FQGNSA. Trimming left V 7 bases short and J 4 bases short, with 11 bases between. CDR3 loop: CASTRQENQPQHF. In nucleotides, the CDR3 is TGTGCCAGCACCCGACAGGAAAATCAGCCCCAGCATTTT.